The rows below give T cell receptor beta chains drawn from one sample of a study of shared clonotypes between healthy human individuals. TCRdb's table, derived via immunoSEQ multiplex PCR, lists solely in-frame clones and lacks some. The table has roughly 500,000 clones, 90% to 96% seen once. Input material: naive CD4+ T cells sorted from blood. The receptors were gathered from a woman in her thirties in good health. The CDR3 runs from the conserved cysteine through the conserved F or W. The D gene is left open where the match is weak. Size is stated for part of the rows, as once, few or many counts, or as a class when the clone is expanded.

abundance	v_gene	j_gene	d_gene	CDR3aa	CDR3nt
-	TRBV28	TRBJ2-7	-	CASSLYKKDRTYEQYF	TGTGCCAGCAGTTTGTATAAAAAAGACAGAACCTACGAGCAGTACTTC
once	TRBV28	TRBJ1-5	-	CASSLGRQARRNQPQHF	TGTGCCAGCAGTTTAGGAAGACAGGCACGGCGCAATCAGCCCCAGCATTTT
few	TRBV6-1	TRBJ1-1	-	CASSENGGNTEAFF	TGTGCCAGCAGTGAGAACGGTGGGAACACTGAAGCTTTCTTT
-	TRBV6-1	TRBJ2-5	-	CASSEQGQETQYF	TGTGCCAGCAGTGAGCAAGGACAAGAGACCCAGTACTTC
once	TRBV19	TRBJ1-4	TRBD1	CASSSGTGRNEKLFF	TGTGCCAGTAGCAGCGGGACAGGCCGTAATGAAAAACTGTTTTTT
-	TRBV7-9	TRBJ1-4	TRBD1	CASSGGTGANEKLFF	TGTGCCAGCAGCGGGGGGACAGGGGCTAATGAAAAACTGTTTTTT
once	TRBV7-8	TRBJ2-5	-	CASSPWEETQYF	TGTGCCAGCAGCCCGTGGGAAGAGACCCAGTACTTC
few	TRBV2	TRBJ1-1	-	CASSPDGNTEAFF	TGTGCCAGCAGTCCCGACGGTAACACTGAAGCTTTCTTT
-	TRBV19	TRBJ1-1	-	CASSIGQGYTEAFF	TGTGCCAGTAGTATAGGGCAGGGGTACACTGAAGCTTTCTTT
few	TRBV20-1	TRBJ1-1	-	CSAAEAFF	TGCAGTGCCGCTGAAGCTTTCTTT
-	TRBV28	TRBJ2-3	-	CASSSPGWGDTQYF	TGTGCCAGCAGTTCCCCCGGTTGGGGAGATACGCAGTATTTT
-	TRBV28	TRBJ1-3	-	CASSWRAEGGNTIYF	TGTGCCAGCAGTTGGCGGGCAGAGGGTGGAAACACCATATATTTT
-	TRBV5-6	TRBJ2-1	-	CASNFRSGYNEQFF	TGTGCCAGCAATTTCAGGAGCGGATACAATGAGCAGTTCTTC
-	TRBV5-8	TRBJ2-3	-	CASSFTGPRGTDTQYF	TGTGCCAGCAGCTTTACCGGGCCTAGAGGGACAGATACGCAGTATTTT
-	TRBV27	TRBJ2-7	TRBD2	CASSSERASGGSPYEQYF	TGTGCCAGCAGTTCCGAGCGGGCCAGCGGGGGTTCCCCCTACGAGCAGTACTTC
-	TRBV15	TRBJ1-3	-	CATSRDLGASAGGIYF	TGTGCCACCAGCAGAGATCTCGGGGCATCCGCGGGGGGGATATATTTT
-	TRBV5-5	TRBJ2-7	-	CASRTPSARDFYEQYF	TGTGCCAGCCGCACCCCATCGGCCCGAGATTTCTACGAGCAGTACTTC
-	TRBV13	TRBJ2-7	TRBD2	CASSTSTSGRTYEQYF	TGTGCCAGCAGCACCTCCACTAGCGGGAGAACCTACGAGCAGTACTTC
once	TRBV7-9	TRBJ1-4	-	CASSFQATPEEKLFF	TGTGCCAGCAGCTTTCAAGCTACCCCCGAGGAAAAACTGTTTTTT
-	TRBV6-5	TRBJ1-5	-	CASSSGGGEYQPQHF	TGTGCCAGCAGCTCGGGGGGGGGAGAATATCAGCCCCAGCATTTT
-	TRBV11-2	TRBJ2-1	TRBD2	CASSLALADYNEQFF	TGTGCCAGCAGCTTAGCTCTAGCGGACTACAATGAGCAGTTCTTC
-	TRBV4-2	TRBJ1-6	-	CASSQDLLGNSPLHF	TGTGCCAGCAGCCAAGATTTGCTGGGGAATTCACCCCTCCACTTT
-	TRBV11-2	TRBJ2-7	-	CASSLVPWSSYEQYF	TGTGCCAGCAGCTTAGTCCCCTGGAGCTCCTACGAGCAGTACTTC
-	TRBV5-4	TRBJ2-3	TRBD2	CASSFRLAGGSDTQYF	TGTGCCAGCAGCTTCCGACTAGCGGGAGGCTCAGATACGCAGTATTTT
-	TRBV10-2	TRBJ1-5	-	CASSFGDAWQPQHF	TGCGCCAGCAGTTTCGGGGATGCCTGGCAGCCCCAGCATTTT
-	TRBV5-5	TRBJ2-1	-	CASFQGAGNGYNEQFF	TGTGCCAGCTTTCAAGGGGCGGGAAATGGGTACAATGAGCAGTTCTTC
-	TRBV5-1	TRBJ2-6	-	CASSLSGTWSSGANVLTF	TGCGCCAGCAGCTTGAGTGGGACATGGAGCTCTGGGGCCAACGTCCTGACTTTC
-	TRBV5-1	TRBJ2-3	TRBD2	CASSLLVAGGTDTQYF	TGCGCCAGCAGCTTGCTGGTAGCGGGAGGGACAGATACGCAGTATTTT
-	TRBV20-1	TRBJ1-6	-	CSASPLETLHF	TGCAGTGCTAGTCCCCTCGAAACCCTCCACTTT
-	TRBV6-5	TRBJ1-2	TRBD1	CASRDRGDDGYTF	TGTGCCAGCAGGGACAGGGGGGATGACGGCTACACCTTC
-	TRBV27	TRBJ2-7	TRBD2	CASSSTSGTYEQYF	TGTGCCAGCAGTTCGACTAGCGGAACCTACGAGCAGTACTTC
-	TRBV4-2	TRBJ1-1	-	CASSLVTNTEAFF	TGTGCCAGCAGCTTGGTCACCAACACTGAAGCTTTCTTT
-	TRBV6-1	TRBJ1-5	-	CASRDLRRQLQHF	TGTGCCAGCAGGGACCTTCGCCGGCAGCTCCAGCATTTT
-	TRBV28	TRBJ2-7	-	CASSLTAPHEQYF	TGTGCCAGCAGTTTGACAGCGCCACACGAGCAGTACTTC
-	TRBV9	TRBJ2-7	TRBD2	CASSVGLAGDSYEQYF	TGTGCCAGCAGCGTAGGGTTAGCGGGAGACTCCTACGAGCAGTACTTC
-	TRBV28	TRBJ2-4	-	CASKNGRAGNIQYF	TGTGCCAGCAAAAATGGCAGGGCCGGAAACATTCAGTACTTC
-	TRBV6-1	TRBJ1-1	-	CASSEEWVRAGWNTEAFF	TGTGCCAGCAGTGAAGAGTGGGTCAGGGCAGGATGGAACACTGAAGCTTTCTTT
-	TRBV19	TRBJ2-3	-	CASSIVNTDTQYF	TGTGCCAGTAGTATAGTGAACACAGATACGCAGTATTTT
-	TRBV9	TRBJ1-5	TRBD1	CASSVFAGGLDQPQHF	TGTGCCAGCAGCGTATTCGCAGGGGGCTTGGATCAGCCCCAGCATTTT
-	TRBV7-9	TRBJ1-2	TRBD1	CASSTLTGGTNYGYTF	TGTGCCAGCAGCACCTTAACAGGGGGTACCAACTATGGCTACACCTTC
-	TRBV30	TRBJ2-7	-	CAWSVAYEQYF	TGTGCCTGGAGTGTCGCGTACGAGCAGTACTTC
once	TRBV10-3	TRBJ2-5	TRBD2	CAISEFSGVQETQYF	TGTGCCATCAGTGAGTTTAGCGGGGTCCAAGAGACCCAGTACTTC
-	TRBV2	TRBJ2-1	-	CASSEVGWHNEQFF	TGTGCCAGCAGTGAGGTGGGGTGGCATAATGAGCAGTTCTTC
-	TRBV10-3	TRBJ2-5	TRBD2	CAIGGSGETQYF	TGTGCCATCGGCGGGAGTGGGGAGACCCAGTACTTC
-	TRBV28	TRBJ1-5	-	CASSPSMNNQPQHF	TGTGCCAGCAGCCCCTCAATGAACAATCAGCCCCAGCATTTT
-	TRBV29-1	TRBJ2-5	TRBD1	CSVEDRRTGGSETQYF	TGCAGCGTTGAAGATCGGAGAACAGGGGGCTCAGAGACCCAGTACTTC
-	TRBV7-2	TRBJ2-2	TRBD2	CASTSWAGVVTGELFF	TGTGCCAGCACCTCTTGGGCGGGAGTTGTCACCGGGGAGCTGTTTTTT
-	TRBV28	TRBJ2-3	-	CASSLGGPDTQYF	TGTGCCAGCAGTTTGGGGGGTCCAGATACGCAGTATTTT
-	TRBV7-8	TRBJ1-2	-	CASSLALTSYGYTF	TGTGCCAGCAGCTTAGCGCTTACCTCCTATGGCTACACCTTC